Sequencing of this T cell receptor beta chain was carried out in a study of glioma-infiltrating T cells after dendritic cell vaccination. Germline values: CDR1 SQVTM, CDR2 ANQGSEA. The CDR3 is 13 amino acids. Deletions cut 6 bases from V and 2 bases from J, with 11 bases between. Sequenced by immunoSEQ multiplex PCR; TCRdb stores in-frame clones only, minus some. The sample lists tens of thousands of clones; 82% were seen once. The TCR was taken from a human donor with glioblastoma. Specimen: blood, collected before dendritic cell vaccination. The genes are TRBV29-1 and TRBJ1-3; D gene uncertain. In DNA, the CDR3 is TGCAGCGTCGCGCAATCTACTGGAAACACCATATATTTT. This codes for CSVAQSTGNTIYF.